This T cell receptor beta chain was sequenced during a study of T cells expressing NK-cell markers. This CDR3 spans 14 amino acids. The germline V gene has CDR1 DFQATT and CDR2 SNEGSKA (reference sequence). TCRdb re-called the 5' RACE reads and catalogs CDR3 proteins one per entry, DNA excluded. This repertoire includes some 340,000 distinct CDR3 sequences. What was sequenced was blood T cells: a sorted CD56 or NKG2C T cell subset, CD4+ or CD8+ T cells, or bulk PBMC T cells (not recorded which). The rearrangement links TRBV20-1 to TRBJ2-1. This TCR came from a man aged 18-75 years in good health. This chain's CDR3 is CSARGRLLYNEQFF.